This passage covers 19 T cell receptor beta chains from one sample sequenced in a study of cytomegalovirus exposure and HLA in healthy donors. PCR involved 60 Vbeta and 13 Jbeta primers. TCRdb's copy holds only in-frame clones and misses some; the assay was immunoSEQ multiplex PCR. The table lists some 150,000 clones, roughly 80% of them singletons. Sequenced: PBMCs. All receptors come from a man aged 18 to 29 in good health and CMV-seropositive.

The chain employs TRBV19 and TRBJ2-7; 8 nucleotides align to TRBD2. CDR1 is LNHDA, CDR2 SQIVND, per germline (reference sequence). The junction had 9 bases not matched to a gene; V was cut back by 5 bases and J by 6 bases. The CDR3 consists of 14 residues. CDR3 nucleotides: TGTGCCAGTAGTGAGGGACTAGGGGTCCGCGAGCAGTACTTC. This gives the protein CASSEGLGVREQYF. The full variable domain, rest sourced from reference TRBV19 and TRBJ2-7, is DGGITQSPKYLFRKEGQNVTLSCEQNLNHDAMYWYRQDPGQGLRLIYYSQIVNDFQKGDIAEGYSVSREKKESFPLTVTSAQKNPTAFYLCASSEGLGVREQYFGPGTRLTVT.

This clone was counted only a few times. The chain couples TRBV2 to TRBJ1-1; 11 nucleotides align to TRBD1. Germline V gene sequence: CDR1 SNHLY, CDR2 FYNNEI. V was clipped by 7 bases and J by 4 bases; unmatched bases: 8. The CDR3 is 15 amino acids. CDR3 coding DNA: TGTGCCAGCACCAAAGGAGGACAGGGGGCCACTGAAGCTTTCTTT. This encodes CASTKGGQGATEAFF.

The chain recombines TRBV10-3 with TRBJ1-4, with D possibly matching TRBD1 (6 bases). The CDR3 loop spans 17 amino acids. Trimming shortened V by 3 bases and J by 3 bases, and 17 bases separated the two germline ends. Germline CDR1 reads ENHRY; CDR2 reads SYGVKD. CDR3 coding DNA: TGTGCCATCAGTGATAGGTTGGGGGCTGGTTCTAATGAAAAACTGTTTTTT. It encodes CAISDRLGAGSNEKLFF.

This chain joins TRBV5-6 and TRBJ1-2, with 11 bases fitting TRBD1. This CDR3 contains 13 residues. Germline CDR1 is SGHDT and CDR2 is YYEEEE. The V segment lost 5 bases and the J segment 7 bases; nucleotides outside the gene matches: 4. The CDR3 nucleotides read TGTGCCAGCAGTCCCGGGACAGGGGGTGGCTACACCTTC. Protein product: CASSPGTGGGYTF.

The chain combines TRBV7-2 with TRBJ2-1; 7 bases match TRBD2. CDR1 is SGHTA and CDR2 is FQGNSA in the germline V gene. This CDR3 has 15 amino acids. V lost 5 bases and J lost 8; bases outside the gene matches: 12. The CDR3 is CASSRTGGTRDEQFF. The CDR3 DNA reads TGTGCCAGCAGCCGAACCGGGGGGACCCGGGATGAGCAGTTCTTC.

This rearrangement joins TRBV11-2 to TRBJ2-1; D gene ambiguous. Germline V gene lookup returns CDR1 SGHAT and CDR2 FQNNGV. There are 12 residues in the CDR3. V lost 5 bases to trimming and J lost 10 bases, with 12 bases between them. The CDR3 nucleotides are TGTGCCAGCAGCCCCCGGAACAGAGAGCAGTTCTTC. The encoded protein is CASSPRNREQFF.

This sequence joins TRBV15 and TRBJ1-5; D gene uncertain. The CDR3 consists of 18 residues. The V end lost 2 bases, the J end lost 0 bases, and 17 bases lay between the germline ends. The V gene's germline CDR1 is LNHNV and CDR2 YYDKDF (reference sequence). The CDR3 reads CATSRPPEDGYSNQPQHF. In DNA, the CDR3 is TGTGCCACCAGCAGACCTCCGGAGGATGGCTATAGCAATCAGCCCCAGCATTTT.

The rearrangement uses TRBV10-1 and TRBJ2-7; maybe TRBD1 (5 bases). Germline assignment: CDR1 WNHNN and CDR2 SYGVQD (reference sequence). The CDR3 totals 12 residues. The germline V and J ends were trimmed by 8 bases and 3 bases, with 11 bases remaining between them. The CDR3 region has the DNA TGCGCCAGCTTTGGGGCAGGCTACGAGCAGTACTTC. Its translation: CASFGAGYEQYF.

The rearrangement links TRBV6-1 to TRBJ1-5; 7 positions match TRBD1. Germline loops: CDR1 MNHNS, CDR2 SASEGT. This CDR3 is 15 amino acids long. With V trimmed by 6 bases and J by 2 bases, 7 bases remained unmatched. The CDR3, as DNA: TGTGCCAGCAGACCGACAGGGAAGGGCAATCAGCCCCAGCATTTT. This translates into CASRPTGKGNQPQHF.

The chain combines TRBV6-9 with TRBJ2-7; 7 bases are shared with TRBD2. J lost 2 bases, V lost 0 bases, and 10 bases had no gene match. The CDR3 length is 17 residues. Germline CDR1 reads MNHGY; CDR2 reads SVAAGI. CDR3 residues: CASSYSGQALAAYEQYF. In DNA form, the CDR3 reads TGTGCCAGCAGTTATTCCGGGCAGGCCCTAGCGGCCTACGAGCAGTACTTC.

This clone was counted once. The genes are TRBV5-6 and TRBJ1-5, with 8 bases fitting TRBD1. CDR3 length: 15 residues. The V segment lost 6 bases and the J segment 4 bases; nucleotides outside the gene matches: 9. In germline, CDR1 is SGHDT, CDR2 YYEEEE. The chain's CDR3 is CASNVMDRANQPQHF. The DNA of the CDR3 is TGTGCCAGCAACGTCATGGACAGGGCGAATCAGCCCCAGCATTTT.

The CDR3 spells CAVRPGQERDQPQHF. The CDR3 DNA follows: TGTGCCGTAAGACCGGGTCAAGAGAGAGATCAGCCCCAGCATTTT. This chain links TRBV10-3 with TRBJ1-5; D gene uncertain. The ends were cut back, 11 bases at V and 5 bases at J, with 22 bases in the middle. Germline V CDR1 and CDR2: ENHRY, SYGVKD. The CDR3 is 15 amino acids.

V and J are TRBV6-1 and TRBJ2-7, with TRBD2 matching 7 bases. In germline, CDR1 is MNHNS, CDR2 SASEGT. The CDR3 length is 13 residues. J lost 3 bases, V lost 7 bases, and 6 bases had no gene match. CDR3 in amino acids: CASKPAGVYEQYF. CDR3 sequence (DNA): TGTGCCAGCAAGCCGGCGGGAGTCTACGAGCAGTACTTC.

The chain employs TRBV6-5 and TRBJ2-1, with 9 bases that match TRBD1. The ends lost 10 bases at V and 6 bases at J; junction bases unmatched: 7. The CDR3 covers 13 residues. Germline V CDR1 and CDR2: MNHEY, SVGAGI. The CDR3 sequence is CATWDRAGNEQFF. The CDR3 bases are TGTGCCACCTGGGACAGGGCCGGCAATGAGCAGTTCTTC.

The V and J genes are TRBV19 and TRBJ2-1; 7 nucleotides match TRBD1. This CDR3 spans 14 amino acids. Germline trimming cut 1 base from V and 7 bases from J; bases unmatched to any gene: 4. Per the germline V gene, CDR1 is LNHDA and CDR2 is SQIVND (reference sequence). This chain's CDR3 is CASSIGQGRNEQFF. The CDR3 DNA reads TGTGCCAGTAGTATAGGACAGGGTAGAAATGAGCAGTTCTTC.

This chain uses TRBV27 with TRBJ1-5; D gene ambiguous. Germline V gene sequence: CDR1 MNHEY, CDR2 SMNVEV (reference sequence). The V end lost 3 bases, the J end lost 0 bases, and 9 bases lay between the germline ends. This CDR3 spans 15 amino acids. This chain's CDR3 is CASSLLGDSNQPQHF. For the CDR3, the DNA is TGTGCCAGCAGTTTGCTCGGGGATAGCAATCAGCCCCAGCATTTT.

The rearrangement uses TRBV9 and TRBJ2-5; perhaps TRBD2 as D (6 bases). The J call could be wrong; TRBJ2-7 is a better fit for the DNA end. The CDR3 runs to 14 residues. Germline V CDR1 and CDR2: SGDLS, YYNGEE. The CDR3 DNA is TGTGCCAGCAGCGTAGTGGAGGGATCGGACGAGCAGTACTTC. Residues: CASSVVEGSDEQYF.

The chain recombines TRBV21-1 with TRBJ2-1; the table names TRBD1, a call not compared with the DNA. TRBV21-1 is listed as a pseudogene. The CDR3 totals 16 residues. The CDR3 spells CARYDLVGQGDNEQFF. CDR3 bases: TGTGCCAGGTACGATTTGGTAGGACAGGGGGACAATGAGCAGTTCTTC.

This clone turned up a few times. The chain uses TRBV11-2 and TRBJ1-1; D perhaps matches TRBD1 (5 bases). The germline V and J ends were trimmed by 3 bases and 1 base, with 9 bases remaining between them. The CDR3 contains 14 residues. CDR1 is SGHAT, CDR2 FQNNGV, per germline. The CDR3 protein is CASSFRGGNTEAFF. CDR3 DNA: TGTGCCAGCAGCTTTAGGGGCGGGAACACTGAAGCTTTCTTT.